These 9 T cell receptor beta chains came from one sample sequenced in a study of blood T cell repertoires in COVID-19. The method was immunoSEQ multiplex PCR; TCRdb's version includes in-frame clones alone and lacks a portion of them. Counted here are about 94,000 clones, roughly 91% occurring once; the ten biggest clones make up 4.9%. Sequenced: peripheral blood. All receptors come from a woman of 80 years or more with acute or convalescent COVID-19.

The CDR3, as DNA: TGTGCCAGCAGCCCGGACAGGGCAGGGTATGGCTACACCTTC. Protein: CASSPDRAGYGYTF. The chain carries TRBV16 and TRBJ1-2, with 8 bases fitting TRBD1. The CDR3 is 14 amino acids. Germline lookup yields CDR1 KGHSY and CDR2 FQNENV. Trimming took 4 bases from V and 5 from J; bases not matched to a gene: 6.

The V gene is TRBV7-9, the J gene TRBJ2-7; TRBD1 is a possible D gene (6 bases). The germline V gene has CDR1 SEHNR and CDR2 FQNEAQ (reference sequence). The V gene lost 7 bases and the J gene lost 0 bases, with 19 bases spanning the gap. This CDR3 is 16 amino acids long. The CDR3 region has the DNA TGTGCCAGCACCGAAGGGGGTCAGGGGACCTCCTACGAGCAGTACTTC. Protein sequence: CASTEGGQGTSYEQYF.

The CDR3 DNA follows: TGTGCCAGCTCACCCCCGACAGGGGTTGGCACCGGGGAGCTGTTTTTT. Translation: CASSPPTGVGTGELFF. The rearrangement joins TRBV18 to TRBJ2-2, with 8 bases aligning to TRBD1. This CDR3 is 16 amino acids long. From germline, CDR1 is KGHSH and CDR2 LQKENI. The ends lost 3 bases at V and 4 bases at J; junction bases unmatched: 7.

The CDR3 DNA follows: TGTGCCAGCAGCTACGGGACTAGCGGGAACTACGAGCAGTACTTC. It is translated as CASSYGTSGNYEQYF. The rearrangement uses TRBV28 and TRBJ2-7; 13 nucleotides line up with TRBD2. The trim removed 6 bases at V and 3 bases at J, leaving 5 bases unmatched. This CDR3 spans 15 amino acids. The germline V gene has CDR1 MDHEN and CDR2 SYDVKM.

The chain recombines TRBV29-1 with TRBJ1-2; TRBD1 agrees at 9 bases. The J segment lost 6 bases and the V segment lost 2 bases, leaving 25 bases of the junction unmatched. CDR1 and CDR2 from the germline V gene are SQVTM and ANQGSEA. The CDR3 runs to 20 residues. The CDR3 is CSVESIWGPGQGTSRDGYTF. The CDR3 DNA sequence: TGCAGCGTTGAATCGATTTGGGGTCCGGGACAGGGAACTTCGCGCGATGGCTACACCTTC.

The CDR3 spells CASSLTGDYTGELFF. The CDR3 nucleotides are TGCGCCAGCAGCCTGACAGGGGATTACACCGGGGAGCTGTTTTTT. J is TRBJ2-2 and V is TRBV5-1; TRBD1 matches 8 bases. Trimming at V came to 4 bases and at J to 3 bases, leaving 5 bases not matched to a gene. Looked up from germline, CDR1 is SGHRS and CDR2 is YFSETQ. CDR3 size: 15 residues.

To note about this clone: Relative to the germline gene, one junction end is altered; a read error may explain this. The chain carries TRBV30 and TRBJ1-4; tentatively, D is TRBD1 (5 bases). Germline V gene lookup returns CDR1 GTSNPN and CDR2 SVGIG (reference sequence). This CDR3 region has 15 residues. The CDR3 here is CAWKRGFATNEKLFF. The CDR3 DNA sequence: TGTGCTTGGAAGCGGGGGTTCGCAACTAATGAAAAACTGTTTTTT. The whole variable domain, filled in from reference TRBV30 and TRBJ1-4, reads SQTIHQWPATLVQPVGSPLSLECTVEGTSNPNLYWYRQAAGRGLQLLFYSVGIGQISSEVPQNLSASRPQDRQFILSSKKLLLSDSGFYLCAWKRGFATNEKLFFGSGTQLSVL.

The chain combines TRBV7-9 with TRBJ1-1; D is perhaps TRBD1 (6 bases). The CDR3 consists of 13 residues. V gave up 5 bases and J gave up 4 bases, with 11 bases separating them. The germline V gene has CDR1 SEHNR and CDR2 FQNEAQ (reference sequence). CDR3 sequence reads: CASSNTGFTEAFF. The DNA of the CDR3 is TGTGCCAGCAGCAATACAGGGTTCACTGAAGCTTTCTTT.

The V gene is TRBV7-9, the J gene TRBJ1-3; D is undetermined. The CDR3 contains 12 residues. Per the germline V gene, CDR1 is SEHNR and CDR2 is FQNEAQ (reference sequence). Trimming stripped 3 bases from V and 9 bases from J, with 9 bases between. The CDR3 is CASSFYGGTIYF. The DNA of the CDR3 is TGTGCCAGCAGCTTTTACGGCGGCACCATATATTTT.